This is a list of T cell receptor beta chains from one sample in a study of CD8 T cells in ankylosing spondylitis. TCRdb fed the 5' RACE reads into MiXCR, producing one record per CDR3 protein. Found here are some 30,000 distinct CDR3 sequences, about 7.2% of them singletons; the top ten hold about 10%. What was sequenced was blood, either unsorted or a sorted T cell fraction (not recorded which). Receptors originate from a male donor with ankylosing spondylitis or in good health (not recorded which). Both conserved end residues are part of each CDR3.

j_call v_call cdr3_aa
TRBJ2-2 TRBV5-1 CASSLAVGTNTGELFF
TRBJ1-4 TRBV28 CASSFGEKLFF
TRBJ2-5 TRBV3-1 CASTRQETQYF
TRBJ2-7 TRBV20-1 CSAAPRAGGYEQYF
TRBJ2-1 TRBV19 CASSIIAGGHNEQFF
TRBJ2-5 TRBV15 CATSRDLYPQETQYF
TRBJ2-3 TRBV7-3 CASSRGASTDTQYF
TRBJ2-1 TRBV6-6 CATRTRVDNEQFF
TRBJ1-2 TRBV5-1 CASSLDYSYGYTF
TRBJ2-7 TRBV29-1 CSVETGSYEQYF
TRBJ2-4 TRBV5-1 CASSQWDKQRGIQYF
TRBJ2-5 TRBV7-7 CASSLGGAGETQYF
TRBJ2-2 TRBV16 CAISPGGQSGELFF